This TCR beta chain was found in a study of tumour-infiltrating T cells in Burkitt lymphoma. Across the study: Survival, overall and progression-free, tracked with productive clonality.

The method was immunoSEQ multiplex PCR; TCRdb's version includes in-frame clones alone and lacks a portion of them. The table has some 15,000 clones, over 30% seen once. Trimming took off 2 bases at V and 0 bases at J, with 8 bases between the two ends. The V gene's germline CDR1 is MNHEY and CDR2 SMNVEV (reference sequence). The CDR3 is made up of 14 amino acids. This sequence was found in a human donor with diffuse large B-cell lymphoma. Sequences were obtained from tumor tissue. J is TRBJ2-7 and V is TRBV27, with D unresolved. Written as DNA, the CDR3 is TGTGCCAGCAGTTTAAGCAGAATCTCCTACGAGCAGTACTTC. The encoded protein is CASSLSRISYEQYF.